The TCR beta chain described here comes from a study of early T cells in non-severe SARS-CoV-2 infection. Study background: RNA in bulk from unsorted whole blood was sequenced, and chains were unpaired.

Study findings and constraints: Missing private and CD4 specificities, VDJdb matching favored anti-spike CD8 responses.

The CDR3 sequence is 14 residues long. Per germline, CDR1 SGHRS and CDR2 YFSETQ. Trimming pared 0 bases from V and 2 bases from J, leaving 8 bases between. This clonotype showed up many times. Its antigen is not identified. Individual cDNA molecules received unique molecular identifiers during library preparation. TCRdb itself ran the 5' RACE reads through MiXCR, one entry per CDR3 protein. The sample carries 48,000 or so distinct CDR3 sequences, approximately 13% recorded once. This sequence originates from an adult who was a healthcare worker with PCR-confirmed SARS-CoV-2 infection or an uninfected control (not recorded which). The specimen was whole blood. This chain links TRBV5-1 with TRBJ2-5; D gene unclear. CDR3 in DNA: TGCGCCAGCAGCTTGGATCCACATCAAGAGACCCAGTACTTC. Encoded protein: CASSLDPHQETQYF.